What follows describes a single TCR beta chain. The sample is drawn from a study of shared clonotypes between healthy human individuals. Researchers partitioned CD4+ cells into CD45RA+ naive and CD45RA-negative memory subsets. The CDR3 extends over 13 amino acids. From germline, CDR1 is SGHTA and CDR2 FQGNSA. V shed 3 bases and J shed 3 bases, with 6 bases lying between them. TCRdb keeps only in-frame clones here, not all; method: immunoSEQ multiplex PCR. The sample yields some 580,000 clones, around 97% seen once. The TCR originated in a woman in her twenties or thirties in good health. The chain joins TRBV7-2 to TRBJ1-3; D unclear. Specimen: naive CD4+ T cells sorted from blood. Specified subset: CD45RA+ positively selected. The CDR3 nucleotides are TGTGCCAGCAGCTTCGACATTGGAAACACCATATATTTT. Its protein product is CASSFDIGNTIYF.